The 14 T cell receptor beta chains presented below share a single source sample, sequenced in a study of cytomegalovirus exposure and HLA in healthy donors. Sequencing used immunoSEQ multiplex PCR; TCRdb keeps in-frame clones, though not all of them. This sample has about 110,000 clones; around 95% occur once, and the top ten carry 0.67%. The material sequenced was PBMCs. The receptor set was obtained from a woman under 30 in good health and CMV-seronegative.

In DNA, the CDR3 is TGTGCCAGTAGTATAGTGTCCGGGGGGGGATACACCGGGGAGCTGTTTTTT. It specifies CASSIVSGGGYTGELFF. The chain employs TRBV19 and TRBJ2-2; 8 nucleotides match TRBD2. V gave up 1 base and J gave up 3 bases; unmatched junction bases: 7. CDR3 length equals 17 residues. CDR1 is LNHDA and CDR2 is SQIVND in the germline V gene (reference sequence).

The chain couples TRBV7-8 to TRBJ1-5; D perhaps matches TRBD1 (5 bases). V was clipped by 3 bases and J by 4 bases, with 13 bases between them. This CDR3 has 15 residues. The germline V gene has CDR1 SGHVS and CDR2 FQNEAQ. Written as DNA, the CDR3 is TGTGCCAGCAGCTTTACAGGCCAGCCAAATCAGCCCCAGCATTTT. Its translation is CASSFTGQPNQPQHF.

Here the CDR3 DNA reads TGTGCCAGCAGCCACCCCGACAGCAATGAGCAGTTCTTC. Translation: CASSHPDSNEQFF. The chain joins TRBV4-2 to TRBJ2-1, with D maybe TRBD1 (5 bases). V lost 3 bases and J lost 6, with 9 bases in between. Germline loops: CDR1 LGHNA, CDR2 YNFKEQ. The CDR3 sequence is 13 residues long.

The V gene is TRBV9, the J gene TRBJ1-1, with D possibly matching TRBD1 (5 bases). The V and J ends lost 4 bases and 1 base respectively, with 11 bases between them. The CDR3 covers 14 residues. CDR1 and CDR2 from the germline V gene are SGDLS and YYNGEE. In DNA form, the CDR3 reads TGTGCCAGCAGCCCCGACGGGGGGAACACTGAAGCTTTCTTT. Its protein product is CASSPDGGNTEAFF.

The rearrangement joins TRBV7-2 to TRBJ2-5, with TRBD2 identical over 12 bases. V shed 2 bases and J 3 bases; nucleotides not matched to a gene: 1. Germline CDR1 is SGHTA and CDR2 is FQGNSA. The CDR3 length is 15 residues. The CDR3, as DNA: TGTGCCAGCAGCTTACGACTAGCGGGGGAAGAGACCCAGTACTTC. Its translation is CASSLRLAGEETQYF.

The rearrangement joins TRBV5-6 to TRBJ1-2; D may be TRBD1 (5 bases). V was shortened by 0 bases and J by 5 bases, with 14 bases between the two germline ends. Germline loops: CDR1 SGHDT, CDR2 YYEEEE. The CDR3 totals 15 residues. The CDR3 DNA reads TGTGCCAGCAGCTTGGAGTGGCGGGGCGCTTATGGCTACACCTTC. Its translation is CASSLEWRGAYGYTF.

This rearrangement joins TRBV29-1 to TRBJ2-7; 10 nucleotides match TRBD2. Germline trimming cut 7 bases from V and 0 bases from J; bases unmatched to any gene: 6. Germline V gene lookup returns CDR1 SQVTM and CDR2 ANQGSEA. The CDR3 is made up of 14 amino acids. The CDR3 here is CSAALAGSSYEQYF. CDR3 coding DNA: TGCAGCGCCGCACTAGCGGGGAGCTCCTACGAGCAGTACTTC.

This clone came up once. The chain uses TRBV4-1 and TRBJ1-2, with unresolved D. This CDR3 region has 15 residues. Germline assignment: CDR1 MGHRA and CDR2 YSYEKL. The V end lost 1 base, the J end lost 5 bases, and 14 bases lay between the germline ends. The CDR3 region is CASSQARVQTYGYTF. In DNA, the CDR3 is TGCGCCAGCAGCCAAGCCCGGGTCCAGACTTATGGCTACACCTTC.

The chain employs TRBV2 and TRBJ2-5, with 7 bases matching TRBD2. The CDR3 has 15 amino acids. V lost 2 bases and J lost 0; bases outside the gene matches: 3. Germline-derived CDR1 and CDR2 are SNHLY and FYNNEI. This CDR3 is CASSESGDYQETQYF. For the CDR3, the DNA is TGTGCCAGCAGTGAAAGCGGGGACTACCAAGAGACCCAGTACTTC.

The chain combines TRBV5-1 with TRBJ2-2, with 7 bases fitting TRBD1. This CDR3 has 14 residues. V dropped 5 bases and J dropped 5; count of bases not matched to a gene: 6. CDR1 SGHRS and CDR2 YFSETQ come from the germline V gene. CDR3 residues: CASRRDSRTGELFF. Written as DNA, the CDR3 is TGCGCCAGCAGAAGGGACAGTCGAACCGGGGAGCTGTTTTTT. Full variable domain (outside the CDR3, taken from reference TRBV5-1 and TRBJ2-2): KAGVTQTPRYLIKTRGQQVTLSCSPISGHRSVSWYQQTPGQGLQFLFEYFSETQRNKGNFPGRFSGRQFSNSRSEMNVSTLELGDSALYLCASRRDSRTGELFFGEGSRLTVL.

This sequence joins TRBV18 and TRBJ1-5; TRBD1 is a possible D gene (5 bases). Germline values: CDR1 KGHSH, CDR2 LQKENI. The ends were cut back, 3 bases at V and 5 bases at J, with 14 bases in the middle. CDR3 length: 15 amino acids. The chain's CDR3 is CASSPPDSGDQPQHF. The DNA for the CDR3 is TGTGCCAGCTCACCGCCCGACTCGGGGGATCAGCCCCAGCATTTT.

The CDR3 nucleotides read TGCGCCAGCAGCCTAATACACAGCAAAGCCTACGAGCAGTACTTC. Translation: CASSLIHSKAYEQYF. The rearrangement links TRBV4-3 to TRBJ2-7; D is ambiguous. Trimming shortened V by 4 bases and J by 2 bases, and 15 bases separated the two germline ends. Germline V lookup: CDR1 LGHNA, CDR2 YSLEER. The length of the CDR3 is 15 residues.

The chain combines TRBV6-5 with TRBJ2-3; D gene unclear. The CDR3 covers 16 residues. The germline V and J ends were trimmed by 0 bases and 1 base, with 11 bases remaining between them. CDR1 MNHEY and CDR2 SVGAGI come from the germline V gene. The CDR3 sequence is CASSYSRLVGTDTQYF. CDR3 coding DNA: TGTGCCAGCAGTTACTCGAGGTTGGTGGGCACAGATACGCAGTATTTT.

V is TRBV6-5 and J is TRBJ1-6; tentative D call: TRBD1 (6 bases). The CDR3 runs to 15 residues. Trimming shortened V by 0 bases and J by 6 bases, and 9 bases separated the two germline ends. Germline CDR1 reads MNHEY; CDR2 reads SVGAGI. The CDR3 sequence is CASSYSGTLNSPLHF. Written as DNA, the CDR3 is TGTGCCAGCAGTTACTCAGGGACACTTAATTCACCCCTCCACTTT.